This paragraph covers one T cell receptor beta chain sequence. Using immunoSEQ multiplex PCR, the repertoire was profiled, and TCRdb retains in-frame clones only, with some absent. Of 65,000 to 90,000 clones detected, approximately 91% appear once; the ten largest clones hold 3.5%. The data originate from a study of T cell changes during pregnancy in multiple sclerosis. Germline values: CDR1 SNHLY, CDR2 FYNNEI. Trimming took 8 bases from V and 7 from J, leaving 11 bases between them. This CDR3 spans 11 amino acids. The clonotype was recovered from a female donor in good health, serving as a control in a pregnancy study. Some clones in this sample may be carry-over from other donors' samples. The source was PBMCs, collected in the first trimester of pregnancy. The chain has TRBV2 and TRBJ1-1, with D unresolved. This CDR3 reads CASLSGNEAFF. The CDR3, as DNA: TGTGCCAGCCTTAGCGGGAATGAAGCTTTCTTT.